Listed below are T cell receptor beta chains from one sample, sequenced in a study of control samples from healthy donors and cancer patients. Some clones are missing from TCRdb's copy, which holds only in-frame ones; the method was immunoSEQ multiplex PCR. The sample shows around 71,000 clones, over 75% of them seen only once. The sequenced sample was PBMCs. Receptor source: a woman aged 45-60 years with head and neck cancer. Both conserved end residues are part of each CDR3.

J gene: TRBJ1-3
V gene: TRBV9
CDR3 protein: CASSVGFRRDTIYF

J gene: TRBJ1-4
V gene: TRBV5-1
CDR3 protein: CASSLGQGVNEKLFF

J gene: TRBJ1-6
V gene: TRBV20-1
CDR3 protein: CSASSPPWQNSPLHF

J gene: TRBJ1-2
V gene: TRBV9
CDR3 protein: CASSTSGQGAGGYTF

J gene: TRBJ2-3
V gene: TRBV28
CDR3 protein: CASSPDPGGLTDTQYF

J gene: TRBJ1-1
V gene: TRBV5-1
CDR3 protein: CASSLWDRGTEAFF

J gene: TRBJ2-7
V gene: TRBV5-1
CDR3 protein: CASSADSGDITYEQYF

J gene: TRBJ2-1
V gene: TRBV2
CDR3 protein: CASSDEQFF

J gene: TRBJ1-2
V gene: TRBV6-1
CDR3 protein: CASSETRTNYGYTF

J gene: TRBJ1-5
V gene: TRBV6-1
CDR3 protein: CASSEFRGTVNQPQHF

J gene: TRBJ1-6
V gene: TRBV7-2
CDR3 protein: CASSLAGEISPLHF

J gene: TRBJ1-5
V gene: TRBV19
CDR3 protein: CASSLRPLFNSNQPQHF

J gene: TRBJ2-7
V gene: TRBV4-3
CDR3 protein: CASSQDTTSRVRQYF

J gene: TRBJ2-7
V gene: TRBV10-3
CDR3 protein: CAISDLHEQYF

J gene: TRBJ2-7
V gene: TRBV9
CDR3 protein: CASSVGAGGPYEQYF

J gene: TRBJ1-5
V gene: TRBV28
CDR3 protein: CASSLQGNQPQHF